This entry features one T cell receptor (beta chain) sequence. TCR cDNA received a 3' ligated oligonucleotide that carried a UMI. Unsorted total RNA, roughly 1 to 1,100 ng, was DNase treated before reverse transcription. Four PCR rounds used nested alpha and beta constant region primers plus the SP2 primer. TCRdb re-called the 5' RACE reads with MiXCR, one entry per CDR3 protein. This sample has tens of thousands of distinct CDR3 sequences; more than 7.5% occur once, and the top ten carry just over 9.5%. The germline gives CDR1 MNHEY, CDR2 SVGEGT. The CDR3 sequence is 14 residues long. With 2 bases removed from V and 1 base from J, the gap between germline ends came to 8 bases. The data were obtained in a study of naive and memory T cell subsets.

The clonotype comes from a female donor in good health. The chain combines TRBV6-2 or TRBV6-3 with TRBJ2-5, with a weak D call TRBD2 (6 bases). CDR3 in DNA: TGTGCCAGCAGTTACGCCGGGGGCCAAGAGACCCAGTACTTC. The encoded protein is CASSYAGGQETQYF.